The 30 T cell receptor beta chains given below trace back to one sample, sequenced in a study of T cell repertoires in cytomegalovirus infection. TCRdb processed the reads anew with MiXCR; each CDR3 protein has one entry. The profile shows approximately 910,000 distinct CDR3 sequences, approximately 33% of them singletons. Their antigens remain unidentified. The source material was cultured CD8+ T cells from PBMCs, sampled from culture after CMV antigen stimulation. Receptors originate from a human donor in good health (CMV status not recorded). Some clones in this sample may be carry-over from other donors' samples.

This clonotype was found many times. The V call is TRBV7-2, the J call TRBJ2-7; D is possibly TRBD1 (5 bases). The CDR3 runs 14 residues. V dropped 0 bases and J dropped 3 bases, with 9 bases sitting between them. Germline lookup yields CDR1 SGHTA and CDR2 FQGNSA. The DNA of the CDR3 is TGTGCCAGCAGCTTAGCGGGGCTTAGCTACGAGCAGTACTTC. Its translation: CASSLAGLSYEQYF.

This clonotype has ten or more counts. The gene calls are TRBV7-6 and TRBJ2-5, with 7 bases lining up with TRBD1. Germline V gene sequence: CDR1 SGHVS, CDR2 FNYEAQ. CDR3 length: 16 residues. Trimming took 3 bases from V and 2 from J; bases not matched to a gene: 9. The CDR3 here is CASSFGQEAQQETQYF. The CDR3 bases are TGTGCCAGCAGCTTTGGACAGGAGGCTCAGCAAGAGACCCAGTACTTC.

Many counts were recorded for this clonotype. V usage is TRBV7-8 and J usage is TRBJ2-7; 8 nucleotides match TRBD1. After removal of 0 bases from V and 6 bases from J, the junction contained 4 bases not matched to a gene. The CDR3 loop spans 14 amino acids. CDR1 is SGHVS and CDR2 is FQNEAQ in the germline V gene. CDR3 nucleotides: TGTGCCAGCAGCTTAGCGAGGACAGGGAGCGAGCAGTACGTC. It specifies CASSLARTGSEQYV.

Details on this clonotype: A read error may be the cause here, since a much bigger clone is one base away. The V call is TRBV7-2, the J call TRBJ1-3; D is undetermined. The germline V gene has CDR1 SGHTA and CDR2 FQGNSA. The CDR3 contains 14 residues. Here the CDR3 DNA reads TGTGTCAGCAGCTTATCCGGCTCTGGAAACACCATATATTTT. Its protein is CVSSLSGSGNTIYF.

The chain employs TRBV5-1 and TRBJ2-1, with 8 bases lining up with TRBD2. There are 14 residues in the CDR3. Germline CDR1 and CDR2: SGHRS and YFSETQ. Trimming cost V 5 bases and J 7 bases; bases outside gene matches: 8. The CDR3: CASRGGGPDNEQFF. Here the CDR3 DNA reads TGCGCCAGCAGAGGCGGGGGGCCAGATAATGAGCAGTTCTTC.

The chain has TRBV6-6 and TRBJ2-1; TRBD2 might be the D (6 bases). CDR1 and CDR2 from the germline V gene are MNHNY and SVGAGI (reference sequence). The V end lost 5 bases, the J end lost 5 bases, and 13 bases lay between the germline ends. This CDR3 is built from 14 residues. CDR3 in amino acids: CASSTLRGDNEQFF. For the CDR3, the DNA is TGTGCCAGCAGTACCCTGCGGGGTGACAATGAGCAGTTCTTC.

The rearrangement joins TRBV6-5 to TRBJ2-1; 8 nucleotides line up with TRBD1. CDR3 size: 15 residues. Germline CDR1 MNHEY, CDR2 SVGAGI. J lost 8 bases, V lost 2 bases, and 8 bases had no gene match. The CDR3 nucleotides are TGTGCCAGCAGTTACCCCCTCGACAGGGGCTATGAGCAGTTCTTC. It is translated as CASSYPLDRGYEQFF.

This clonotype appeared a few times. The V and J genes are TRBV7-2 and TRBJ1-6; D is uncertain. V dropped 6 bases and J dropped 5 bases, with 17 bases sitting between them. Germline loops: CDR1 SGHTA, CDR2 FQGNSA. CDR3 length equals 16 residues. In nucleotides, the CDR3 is TGTGCCAGCAGTTCAAAATTCCAAGTCCATAATTCACCCCTCCACTTT. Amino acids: CASSSKFQVHNSPLHF.

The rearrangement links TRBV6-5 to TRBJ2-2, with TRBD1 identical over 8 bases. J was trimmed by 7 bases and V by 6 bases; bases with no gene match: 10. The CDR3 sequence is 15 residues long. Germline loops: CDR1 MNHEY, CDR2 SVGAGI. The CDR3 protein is CASSPDRVDGGELFF. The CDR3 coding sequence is TGTGCCAGCAGCCCGGACAGGGTAGATGGCGGGGAGCTGTTTTTT.

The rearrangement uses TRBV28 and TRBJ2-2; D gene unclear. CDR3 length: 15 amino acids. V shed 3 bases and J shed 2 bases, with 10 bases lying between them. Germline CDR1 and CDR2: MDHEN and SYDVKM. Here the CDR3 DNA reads TGTGCCAGCAGTTTGTCGTGGGTCAACACCGGGGAGCTGTTTTTT. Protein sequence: CASSLSWVNTGELFF.

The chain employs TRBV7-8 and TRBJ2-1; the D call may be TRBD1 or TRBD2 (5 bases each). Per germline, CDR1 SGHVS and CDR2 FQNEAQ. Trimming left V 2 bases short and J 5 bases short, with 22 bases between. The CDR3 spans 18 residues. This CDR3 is CASSLLGVMGATNNEQFF. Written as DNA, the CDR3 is TGTGCCAGCAGCTTATTGGGGGTAATGGGCGCGACGAACAATGAGCAGTTCTTC. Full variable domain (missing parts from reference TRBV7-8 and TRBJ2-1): GAGVSQSPRYKVAKRGQDVALRCDPISGHVSLFWYQQALGQGPEFLTYFQNEAQLDKSGLPSDRFFAERPEGSVSTLKIQRTQQEDSAVYLCASSLLGVMGATNNEQFFGPGTRLTVL.

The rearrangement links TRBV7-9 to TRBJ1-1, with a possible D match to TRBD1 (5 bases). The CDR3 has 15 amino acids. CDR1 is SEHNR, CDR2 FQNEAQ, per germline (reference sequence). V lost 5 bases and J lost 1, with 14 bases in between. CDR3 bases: TGTGCCAGCAGCACGGTTTTCAGGGAGAACACTGAAGCTTTCTTT. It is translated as CASSTVFRENTEAFF.

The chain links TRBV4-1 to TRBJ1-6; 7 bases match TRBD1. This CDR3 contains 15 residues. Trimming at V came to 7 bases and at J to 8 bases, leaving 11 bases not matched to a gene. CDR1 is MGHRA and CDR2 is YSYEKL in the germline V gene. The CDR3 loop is CASNPAAGGDSPLHF. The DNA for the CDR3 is TGCGCCAGCAATCCCGCGGCAGGGGGGGATTCACCCCTCCACTTT.

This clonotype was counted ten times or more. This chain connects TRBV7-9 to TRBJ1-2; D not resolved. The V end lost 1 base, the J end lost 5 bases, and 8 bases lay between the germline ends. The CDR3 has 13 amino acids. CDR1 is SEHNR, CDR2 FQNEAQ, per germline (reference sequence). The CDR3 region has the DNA TGTGCCAGCAGCTTAGGCCAGTATTATGGCTACACCTTC. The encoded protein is CASSLGQYYGYTF.

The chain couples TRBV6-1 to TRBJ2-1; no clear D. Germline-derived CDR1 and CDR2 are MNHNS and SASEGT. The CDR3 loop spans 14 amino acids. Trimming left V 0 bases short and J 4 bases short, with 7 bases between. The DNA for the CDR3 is TGTGCCAGCAGTGAAGCGGGCCCTTACAATGAGCAGTTCTTC. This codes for CASSEAGPYNEQFF.

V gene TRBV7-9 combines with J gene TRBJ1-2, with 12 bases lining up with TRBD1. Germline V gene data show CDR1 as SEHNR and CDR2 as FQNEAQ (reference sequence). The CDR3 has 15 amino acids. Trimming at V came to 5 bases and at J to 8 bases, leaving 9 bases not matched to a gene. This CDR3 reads CASSAGRDRGLGYTF. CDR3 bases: TGTGCCAGCAGCGCAGGCCGGGACAGGGGGCTGGGCTACACCTTC.

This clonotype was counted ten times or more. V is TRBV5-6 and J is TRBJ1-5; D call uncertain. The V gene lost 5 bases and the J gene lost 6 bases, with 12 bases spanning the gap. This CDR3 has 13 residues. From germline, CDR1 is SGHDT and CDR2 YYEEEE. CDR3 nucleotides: TGTGCCAGCAGTTTAGCGGGAAGTCAGCCCCAGCATTTT. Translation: CASSLAGSQPQHF.

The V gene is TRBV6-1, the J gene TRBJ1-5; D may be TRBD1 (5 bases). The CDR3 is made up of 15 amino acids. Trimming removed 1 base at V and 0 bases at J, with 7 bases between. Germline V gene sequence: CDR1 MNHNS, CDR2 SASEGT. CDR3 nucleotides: TGTGCCAGCAGTGAAGGACAGAATAGCAATCAGCCCCAGCATTTT. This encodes CASSEGQNSNQPQHF.

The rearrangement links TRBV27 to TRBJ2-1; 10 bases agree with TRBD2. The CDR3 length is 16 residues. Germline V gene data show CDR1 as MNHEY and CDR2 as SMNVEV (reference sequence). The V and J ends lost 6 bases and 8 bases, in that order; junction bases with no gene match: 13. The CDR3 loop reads CASRAKSGGAVDEQFF. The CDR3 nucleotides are TGTGCCAGCAGGGCAAAAAGCGGGGGGGCCGTAGATGAGCAGTTCTTC.

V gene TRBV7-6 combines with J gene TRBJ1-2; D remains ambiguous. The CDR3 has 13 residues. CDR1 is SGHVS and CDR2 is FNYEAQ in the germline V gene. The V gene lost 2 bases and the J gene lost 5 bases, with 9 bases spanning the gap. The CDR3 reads CASSLFGEYGYTF. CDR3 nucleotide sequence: TGTGCCAGCAGCTTATTCGGGGAGTATGGCTACACCTTC.

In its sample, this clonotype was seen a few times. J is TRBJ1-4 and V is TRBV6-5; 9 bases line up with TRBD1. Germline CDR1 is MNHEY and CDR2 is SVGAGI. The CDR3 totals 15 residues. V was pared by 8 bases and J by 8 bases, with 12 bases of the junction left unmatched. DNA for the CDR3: TGTGCCAGCGGCCTTGTCACAGGGGGCCGGGAAAAACTGTTTTTT. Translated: CASGLVTGGREKLFF.

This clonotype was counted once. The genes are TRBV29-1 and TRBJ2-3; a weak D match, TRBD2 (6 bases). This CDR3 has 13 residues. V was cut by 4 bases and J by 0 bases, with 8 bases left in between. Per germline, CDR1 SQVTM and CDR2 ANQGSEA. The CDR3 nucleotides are TGCAGCGTTGGCGGGGCCAGCACAGATACGCAGTATTTT. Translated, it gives CSVGGASTDTQYF.

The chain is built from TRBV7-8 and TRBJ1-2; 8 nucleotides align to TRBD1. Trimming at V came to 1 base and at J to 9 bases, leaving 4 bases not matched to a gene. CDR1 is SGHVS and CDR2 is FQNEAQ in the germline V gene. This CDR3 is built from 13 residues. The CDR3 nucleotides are TGTGCCAGCAGCTTAGGACAGGGGAAGAGCTACACCTTC. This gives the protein CASSLGQGKSYTF.

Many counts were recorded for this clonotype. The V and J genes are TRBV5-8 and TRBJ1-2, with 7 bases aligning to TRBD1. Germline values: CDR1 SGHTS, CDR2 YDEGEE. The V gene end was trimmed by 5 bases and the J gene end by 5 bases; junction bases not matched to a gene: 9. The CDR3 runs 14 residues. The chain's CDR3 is CASRAGTELYGYTF. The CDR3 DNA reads TGTGCCAGCAGGGCCGGGACAGAACTTTATGGCTACACCTTC.

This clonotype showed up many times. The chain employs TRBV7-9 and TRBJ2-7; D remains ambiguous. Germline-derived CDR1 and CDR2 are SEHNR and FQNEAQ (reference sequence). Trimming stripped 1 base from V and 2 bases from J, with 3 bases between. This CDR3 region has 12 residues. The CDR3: CASSLVAYEQYF. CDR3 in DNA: TGTGCCAGCAGCTTAGTGGCCTACGAGCAGTACTTC.

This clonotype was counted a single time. CDR3 region: CATPAGMGSYNEQFF. The DNA for the CDR3 is TGTGCCACTCCCGCCGGGATGGGGTCCTACAATGAGCAGTTCTTC. The V gene is TRBV15, the J gene TRBJ2-1, with D maybe TRBD2 (5 bases). V gave up 9 bases and J gave up 1 base, with 16 bases separating them. Germline CDR1 and CDR2: LNHNV and YYDKDF (reference sequence). The CDR3 contains 15 residues.

The CDR3, as DNA: TGCGCCAGCAGCCAAGATCTCCGACTCTTTGACAGGGGTGGCAATCAGCCCCAGCATTTT. This gives the protein CASSQDLRLFDRGGNQPQHF. The chain recombines TRBV4-3 with TRBJ1-5; 8 nucleotides align to TRBD1. CDR1 is LGHNA and CDR2 is YSLEER in the germline V gene. V trimming: 0 bases; J trimming: 2 bases; junction bases outside the gene matches: 15. The CDR3 runs 20 residues.

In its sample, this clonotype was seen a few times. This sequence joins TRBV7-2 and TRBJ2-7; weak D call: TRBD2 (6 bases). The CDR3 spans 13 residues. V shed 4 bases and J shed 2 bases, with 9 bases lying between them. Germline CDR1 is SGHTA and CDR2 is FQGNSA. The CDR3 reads CASSSGLTYEQYV. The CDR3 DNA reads TGTGCCAGCAGCTCGGGACTGACCTACGAGCAGTACGTC.

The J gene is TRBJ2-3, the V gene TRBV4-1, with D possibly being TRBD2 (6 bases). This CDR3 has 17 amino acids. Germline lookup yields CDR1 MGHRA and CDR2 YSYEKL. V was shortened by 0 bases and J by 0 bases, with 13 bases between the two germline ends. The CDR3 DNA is TGCGCCAGCAGCCAAGATGTGACTAGTGGTAGCACAGATACGCAGTATTTT. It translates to CASSQDVTSGSTDTQYF.

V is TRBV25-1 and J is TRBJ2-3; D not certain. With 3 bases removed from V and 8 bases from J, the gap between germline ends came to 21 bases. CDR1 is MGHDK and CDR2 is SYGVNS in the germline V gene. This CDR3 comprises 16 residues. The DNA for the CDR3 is TGTGCCAGCAGTGACCCCCACTCTGTTTTATTCGGTACGCAGTATTTT. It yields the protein CASSDPHSVLFGTQYF.